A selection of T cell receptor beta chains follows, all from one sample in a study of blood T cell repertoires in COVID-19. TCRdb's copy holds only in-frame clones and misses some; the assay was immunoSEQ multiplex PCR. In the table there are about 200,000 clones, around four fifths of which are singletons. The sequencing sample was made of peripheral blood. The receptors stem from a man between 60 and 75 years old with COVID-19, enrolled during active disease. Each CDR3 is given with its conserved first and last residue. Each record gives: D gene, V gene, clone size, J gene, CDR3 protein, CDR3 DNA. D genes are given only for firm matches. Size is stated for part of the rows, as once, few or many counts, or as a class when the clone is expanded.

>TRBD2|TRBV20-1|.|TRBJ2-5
CSALAGETQYF
TGCAGTGCTTTAGCGGGAGAGACCCAGTACTTC
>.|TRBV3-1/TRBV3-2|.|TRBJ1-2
CASSQGGGYYGYTF
TGTGCCAGCAGCCAAGGCGGGGGCTACTATGGCTACACCTTC
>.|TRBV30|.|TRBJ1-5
CAWSVGRDQPQHF
TGTGCCTGGAGTGTAGGGCGGGATCAGCCCCAGCATTTT
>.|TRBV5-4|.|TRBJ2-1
CASSHRTAPYNEQFF
TGTGCCAGCAGCCACCGGACAGCGCCTTACAATGAGCAGTTCTTC
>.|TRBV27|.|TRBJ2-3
CASSADSEERDTQYF
TGTGCCAGCAGTGCGGACTCGGAGGAGCGAGATACGCAGTATTTT
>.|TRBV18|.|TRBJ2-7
CASSPSGLNYEQYF
TGTGCCAGCTCACCATCAGGACTGAACTACGAGCAGTACTTC
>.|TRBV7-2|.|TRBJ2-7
CASSLVAVSPALYEQYF
TGTGCCAGCAGCTTAGTGGCAGTCTCCCCCGCTTTATACGAGCAGTACTTC
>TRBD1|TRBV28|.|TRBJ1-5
CASSLGGGRQPQHF
TGTGCCAGCAGTTTAGGAGGGGGCCGTCAGCCCCAGCATTTT
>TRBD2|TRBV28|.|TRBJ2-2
CASRSGLAAGTGELFF
TGTGCCAGCAGATCGGGACTAGCGGCCGGGACCGGGGAGCTGTTTTTT
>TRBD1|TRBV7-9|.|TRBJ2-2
CASRPGQGANTGELFF
TGTGCCAGCAGACCGGGACAGGGGGCGAACACCGGGGAGCTGTTTTTT
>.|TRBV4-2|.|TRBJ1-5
CASSQDIQGGNQPQHF
TGTGCCAGCAGCCAAGATATCCAGGGTGGCAATCAGCCCCAGCATTTT
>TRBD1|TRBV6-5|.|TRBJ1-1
CASSYSRTGGDTEAFF
TGTGCCAGCAGTTACTCTCGGACAGGGGGAGATACTGAAGCTTTCTTT
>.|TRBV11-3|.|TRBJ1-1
CASSPGAGGGTEAFF
TGTGCCAGCAGCCCAGGGGCAGGCGGGGGCACTGAAGCTTTCTTT
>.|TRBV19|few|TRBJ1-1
CASSPRGTENTEAFF
TGTGCCAGTAGTCCGCGTGGGACTGAGAACACTGAAGCTTTCTTT
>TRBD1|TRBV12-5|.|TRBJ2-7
CASGSPGGQDFHEQYF
TGTGCTAGTGGCTCCCCCGGAGGACAGGATTTCCACGAGCAGTACTTC
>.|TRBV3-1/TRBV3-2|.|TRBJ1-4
CASSHQRKFSGRPNEKLFF
TGTGCCAGCAGCCACCAAAGAAAGTTTTCTGGCAGGCCTAATGAAAAACTGTTTTTT
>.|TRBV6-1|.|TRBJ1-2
CASSEALDRSYGYTF
TGTGCCAGCAGTGAAGCCCTAGACAGGTCCTATGGCTACACCTTC
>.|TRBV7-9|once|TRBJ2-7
CASSSIEVFDEQYF
TGTGCCAGCAGCTCAATTGAGGTTTTTGACGAGCAGTACTTC
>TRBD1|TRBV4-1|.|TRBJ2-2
CASSQGDRVVGELFF
TGCGCCAGCAGCCAGGGTGACAGGGTTGTTGGGGAGCTGTTTTTT
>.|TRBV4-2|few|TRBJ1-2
CASSQDGTESYGYTF
TGTGCCAGCAGCCAAGATGGAACAGAAAGCTATGGCTACACCTTC
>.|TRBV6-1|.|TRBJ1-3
CASSEYGGLDPNTIYF
TGTGCCAGCAGTGAATATGGCGGTCTTGATCCAAACACCATATATTTT
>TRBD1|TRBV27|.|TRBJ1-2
CASSWGTGRNYGYTF
TGTGCCAGCAGTTGGGGGACAGGGAGGAACTATGGCTACACCTTC
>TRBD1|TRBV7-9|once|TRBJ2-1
CALTGGQDNEQFF
TGTGCCCTAACTGGGGGACAGGACAATGAGCAGTTCTTC
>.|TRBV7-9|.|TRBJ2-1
CASSPSTSSNEQFF
TGTGCCAGCAGCCCGTCAACTAGCAGCAATGAGCAGTTCTTC
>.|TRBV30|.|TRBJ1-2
CAWSGAPNGYTF
TGTGCCTGGAGTGGGGCCCCCAATGGCTACACCTTC
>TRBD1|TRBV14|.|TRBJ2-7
CASSLGLGTGGYEQYF
TGTGCCAGCAGCCTGGGGCTCGGGACAGGGGGATACGAGCAGTACTTC
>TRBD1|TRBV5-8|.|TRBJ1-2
CASSPRTGGYYGYTF
TGTGCCAGCAGCCCGAGGACAGGGGGCTACTATGGCTACACCTTC
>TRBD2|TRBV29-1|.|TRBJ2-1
CSVESLAGGGEQFF
TGCAGCGTTGAGAGTCTAGCGGGAGGAGGTGAGCAGTTCTTC
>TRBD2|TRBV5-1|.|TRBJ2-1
CASTWTSGSNEQFF
TGCGCCAGCACATGGACTAGCGGTAGTAATGAGCAGTTCTTC
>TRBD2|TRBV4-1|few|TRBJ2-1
CASSHPGGSYNEQFF
TGCGCCAGCAGCCACCCGGGGGGCTCCTACAATGAGCAGTTCTTC
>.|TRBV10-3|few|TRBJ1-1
CAISENRDTEAFF
TGTGCCATCAGTGAGAACAGAGACACTGAAGCTTTCTTT
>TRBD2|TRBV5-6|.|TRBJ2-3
CASSLKASGSVTDTQYF
TGTGCCAGCAGCTTGAAGGCTAGCGGGAGTGTTACAGATACGCAGTATTTT
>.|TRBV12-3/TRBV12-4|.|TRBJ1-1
CASSLAGPAGAFF
TGTGCCAGCAGTTTAGCAGGGCCGGCGGGAGCTTTCTTT
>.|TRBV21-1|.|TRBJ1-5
CASSKYRGTGDQSAQHF
TGTGCCAGCAGCAAATATCGCGGGACAGGGGATCAATCAGCCCAGCATTTT
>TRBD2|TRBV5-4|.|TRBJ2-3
CASSLETSGSTDTQYF
TGTGCCAGCAGCTTGGAGACTAGCGGGAGCACAGATACGCAGTATTTT
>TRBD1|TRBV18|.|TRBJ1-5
CASSPTGTGYNQPQHF
TGTGCCAGCTCACCAACCGGGACAGGCTACAATCAGCCCCAGCATTTT
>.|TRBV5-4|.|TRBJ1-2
CASRPSGTGFYGYTF
TGTGCCAGCAGACCCTCCGGGACTGGGTTTTATGGCTACACCTTC
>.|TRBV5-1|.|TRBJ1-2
CASSLAQGDHYF
TGCGCCAGCAGCTTGGCCCAGGGCGATCACTACTTC
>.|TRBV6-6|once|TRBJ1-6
CASSYSGPQDSPLHF
TGTGCCAGCAGTTACTCAGGCCCACAGGATTCACCCCTCCACTTT
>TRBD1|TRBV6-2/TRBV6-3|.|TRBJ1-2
CASSYSTRDRFNYGYTF
TGTGCCAGCAGTTACTCGACTCGGGACAGATTCAACTATGGCTACACCTTC
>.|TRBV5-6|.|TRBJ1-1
CASSFTTRDTEAFF
TGTGCCAGCAGCTTTACTACCAGGGACACTGAAGCTTTCTTT
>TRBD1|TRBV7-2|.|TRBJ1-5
CASSLAGGNSNQPQHF
TGTGCCAGCAGTTTAGCAGGGGGAAATAGCAATCAGCCCCAGCATTTT
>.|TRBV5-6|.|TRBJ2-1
CASSSGSSYNEQFF
TGTGCCAGCAGCTCGGGAAGCTCCTACAATGAGCAGTTCTTC
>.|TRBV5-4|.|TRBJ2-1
CASSPEPTRSNEQFF
TGTGCCAGCAGCCCGGAACCGACTAGAAGTAATGAGCAGTTCTTC
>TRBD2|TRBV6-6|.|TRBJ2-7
CASSRLAGLYEQYF
TGTGCCAGCAGTAGACTAGCGGGACTTTACGAGCAGTACTTC
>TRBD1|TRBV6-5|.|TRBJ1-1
CASSYNRGWTEAFF
TGTGCCAGCAGTTACAACAGGGGGTGGACTGAAGCTTTCTTT
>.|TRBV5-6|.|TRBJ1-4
CASSLRGPTNEKLFF
TGTGCCAGCAGCTTGAGGGGTCCGACTAATGAAAAACTGTTTTTT
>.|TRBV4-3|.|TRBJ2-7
CASSQARGYEQYF
TGCGCCAGCAGCCAAGCCAGGGGCTACGAGCAGTACTTC
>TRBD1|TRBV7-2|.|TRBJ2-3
CASSLAGQGTDTQYF
TGTGCCAGCAGCTTAGCGGGACAGGGCACAGATACGCAGTATTTT
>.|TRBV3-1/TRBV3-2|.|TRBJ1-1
CASSQAQGNTEAFF
TGTGCCAGCAGCCAAGCTCAGGGGAACACTGAAGCTTTCTTT
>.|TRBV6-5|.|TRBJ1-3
CASRRVDTIYF
TGTGCCAGCAGGAGAGTTGACACCATATATTTT
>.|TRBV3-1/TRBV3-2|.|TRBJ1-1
CASSQAVGGNTEAFF
TGTGCCAGCAGCCAAGCTGTCGGGGGGAACACTGAAGCTTTCTTT
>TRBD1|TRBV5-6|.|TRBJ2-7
CASSLGGQGSYEQHF
TGTGCCAGCAGCTTGGGTGGACAGGGCTCCTACGAGCAGCACTTC
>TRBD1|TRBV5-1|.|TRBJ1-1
CASSFSGDRGTEAFF
TGCGCCAGCAGCTTTAGTGGGGACAGAGGCACTGAAGCTTTCTTT
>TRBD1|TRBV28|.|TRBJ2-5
CASRRDRGMETQYF
TGTGCCAGCAGAAGGGACAGGGGGATGGAGACCCAGTACTTC